Below, one T cell receptor beta chain is given with its context. Antigen specificity is unknown. Genes and germline are mouse. The CDR3 is cut off 4 residues early in the read; its end comes from the germline J gene. The sequencing template was cDNA reverse transcribed from extracted RNA. Some clones are missing from TCRdb's copy, which holds only in-frame ones; the method was immunoSEQ multiplex PCR. The sample has roughly 120,000 clones, none seen only once. The CDR3 is 16 amino acids. V dropped 4 bases and J dropped 0; count of bases not matched to a gene: 1. The germline gives CDR1 NSQYPW, CDR2 LRSPGD (reference sequence). The sample originates from a study of CD8+ T cells in alopecia areata. Broader study findings: Clonality exceeded that of normal scalp in lesional scalp, most notably in alopecia totalis/universalis. Normal skin contains resident alphabeta T cells, and these are also sequenced in scalp samples.

This TCR was recovered from a C3H/HeJ mouse with alopecia areata. MHC haplotype of the strain: H2-k. The V call is TRBV1, the J call TRBJ2-2; 11 bases are a match to TRBD1. Sequencing input: lesional skin. The CDR3 here is CTCSEGQGANTGQLYF. CDR3 DNA (partial): TGCACCTGCAGTGAGGGACAGGGGGCAAACACCGGG. Supplemented by reference TRBV1 and TRBJ2-2, the full variable domain reads VTLLEQNPRWRLVPRGQAVNLRCILKNSQYPWMSWYQQDLQKQLQWLFTLRSPGDKEVKSLPGADYLATRVTDTELRLQVANMSQGRTLYCTCSEGQGANTGQLYFGEGSKLTVL.